The sequence of this T cell receptor (beta chain) was determined in a study of blood T cells in healthy people across ages. In the study overall: About one barcoded beta molecule per two T cells came from capture by template switching. Study results and caveats: Significant beta diversity loss was already apparent by age approximately 40, declining roughly linearly.

Points on this clonotype: Its antigen is not known.

For the second PCR, which ran for about 6 to 12 cycles, a sample-barcoded 5' primer and a J-beta primer mix were used. A single record per CDR3 protein comes from TCRdb applying MiXCR to the 5' RACE reads. The table includes 2 million or so distinct CDR3 sequences, roughly 52% detected once. The sequence derives from a woman in her 40s in good health. The sample taken for sequencing was blood.

CDR3 nucleotide sequence: TGTGCCAGCAGCGAGGCCGTGGCCGATGAGCAGTTCTTC. Amino acids: CASSEAVADEQFF. The V gene is TRBV9, the J gene TRBJ2-1; D is unclear. V was pared by 3 bases and J by 8 bases, with 12 bases between. The CDR3 contains 13 residues. Germline CDR1 and CDR2: SGDLS and YYNGEE.